This T cell receptor beta chain appears in the sequencing data of a study of blood T cell repertoires in COVID-19. V was pared by 4 bases and J by 4 bases, with 13 bases of the junction left unmatched. Germline CDR1 reads SGHTA; CDR2 reads FQGNSA. The CDR3 contains 18 residues. Generated by immunoSEQ multiplex PCR, the TCRdb table keeps only in-frame clones and is missing some. The sample shows about 170,000 clones, 70% to 90% of them seen only once. The clonotype originates from a woman aged 18-30 years who had recovered from COVID-19. This chain links TRBV7-2 with TRBJ2-1, with 10 bases that match TRBD2. The sample comprised PBMCs or T cells enriched from blood (not recorded which). This CDR3 reads CASSSMTSGPRPYNEQFF. CDR3 nucleotide sequence: TGTGCCAGCAGCTCCATGACTAGCGGGCCACGGCCGTACAATGAGCAGTTCTTC.